The source of this TCR beta chain is a study of blood T cell repertoires in COVID-19 (dated by TCRdb to the early 2020s). Some background on the complete study: Samples from collaborators originated in the United States, Italy and Spain and spanned both the acute and convalescent phases of COVID-19. The material from the prospective study consisted of cDNA or gDNA derived from T cells, B-cell-depleted T cells, or PBMCs. Subjects who had been exposed to COVID-19, were actively infected with it, or had recovered from it provided the deeply sampled blood TCRbeta repertoires that made up the dataset. A freely available public database, intended as a resource for researchers studying the immune response to SARS-CoV-2, is where the repertoires were released. Samples were obtained from the ongoing ImmuneRACE study (first 160 participants) and from some 1,300 subjects provided by 6 global collaborators. The sample metadata nearly always contained a de-identified subject ID, COVID-19 status, age in years and sex. HLA class I and class II types, where available, came from metadata supplied by the sample provider rather than from assay-based typing.

One collaborating source in Seattle enrolled patients while the patients were actively infected and followed the patients over time throughout the course of disease. Collaborating institutions collected whole blood in K2EDTA tubes following their own protocols. For TCRbeta analysis, collaborators shipped samples in one of three forms: frozen whole blood, isolated PBMCs, or DNA extracted from either of those sample types. Remarks on this clone: This clone's antigen is unknown. Base qualities are not recorded, but no much larger clone differs from it by a single base.

From the cysteine up to the phenylalanine, the CDR3 has a length of 15 residues. Of all the DNA, just the CDR3 is kept, 45 bases in frame from base 1. V is clipped by 5 bases and J by 2 bases, and the sequence between their germline boundaries is 14 bases long. From a lookup of the germline V gene, CDR1 and CDR2 are ENHRY and SYGVKD. TCRbeta CDR3 regions were amplified from genomic DNA using the immunoSEQ Assay, a bias-controlled multiplex PCR. The original pipeline was this. The number of nucleated cells in each sample was estimated from the amplification of reference gene primers within the assay. Sequence reads were collapsed and filtered to measure the absolute abundance of every unique TCRbeta CDR3 rearrangement. For each sample, productive Simpson clonality was calculated by taking the square root of Simpson's diversity index across productive rearrangements. The immuneACCESS repertoire file appears here via TCRdb, limited to in-frame rearrangements. These files lack a portion of the clones; in checked studies, under half of the deficit traces to unresolved V genes, and the cause of the others is not known. That table furnishes V, J and clone size, whereas the DNA furnished D and trimming. Here the sample has 200,000 to 250,000 clones; 90% occur a single time. The biggest ten clones account for roughly 2.6% of the sample.

Overall results and qualifications from the work: Clinical and demographic metadata were provided uncurated, with the amount varying by source and participant.

This TCR derives from a young man with COVID-19, enrolled during active disease. Sequencing was performed on peripheral blood. This sequence uses TRBV10-3 and TRBJ2-3, with the D gene too uncertain to name. The CDR3 protein: CAISRGGLDTDTQYF. The DNA sequence is given as TGTGCCATCAGTCGCGGTGGGTTAGACACAGATACGCAGTATTTT.